A few counts support the clone carrying this TCR beta chain. This sample stems from a study of blood T cell repertoires in COVID-19. Study summary: Samples taken during acute and convalescent COVID-19 were collected in the United States, Italy and Spain.

Enrolment of Seattle patients took place during active infection, and they were followed longitudinally. How the authors handled the data: Reference gene primer amplification gave estimated nucleated cell counts. The table came from immunoSEQ multiplex PCR; TCRdb's copy has only in-frame clones and leaves some out. The V and J calls and clone size were taken over from that table, and D and trimming were inferred from the DNA. Among approximately 270,000 clones, around 88% were seen once, and the ten largest hold around 6.3%. Germline assignment: CDR1 ENHRY and CDR2 SYGVKD. The trim removed 0 bases at V and 7 bases at J, leaving 0 bases unmatched. The CDR3 consists of 14 residues.

The TCR originated in a woman aged 25 to 39 with COVID-19, enrolled during active disease. Sequenced input: peripheral blood. The V and J genes are TRBV10-3 and TRBJ1-5; 10 bases fit TRBD1. The CDR3 coding sequence is TGTGCCATCAGTGAGTCGACAGGGGGCCAGCCCCAGCATTTT. This encodes CAISESTGGQPQHF.